The T cell receptor (beta chain) under discussion was sequenced for a study of response to subunit inactivated influenza vaccine. The CDR3 length is 16 residues. Germline CDR1 and CDR2: DFQATT and SNEGSKA (reference sequence). The junction had 10 bases not matched to a gene; V was cut back by 0 bases and J by 4 bases. Each CDR3 protein gets one entry after TCRdb re-called the RT-PCR reads with MiXCR. The sample lists about 170,000 distinct CDR3 sequences, over 9.5% occurring once. This clonotype occurred many times. The same data also contributed to another study, on T cells expressing NK-cell markers. Turning to that study: Making the TCR beta cDNA relied on 5'RACE template switching with UMIs. With an anti-gamma-delta TCR antibody, sorting in several experiments was kept to alpha-beta TCR T cells.

The V gene is TRBV20-1, the J gene TRBJ2-5; 8 bases agree with TRBD2. This receptor was identified in a man in his forties or fifties who received an inactivated influenza vaccine. Sequencing was performed on CD8+ T cells sorted from PBMCs, taken about 13 days after vaccination. CDR3 region: CSARDLFGGARETQYF. The CDR3 bases are TGCAGTGCTAGAGATCTATTCGGGGGGGCCAGAGAGACCCAGTACTTC.